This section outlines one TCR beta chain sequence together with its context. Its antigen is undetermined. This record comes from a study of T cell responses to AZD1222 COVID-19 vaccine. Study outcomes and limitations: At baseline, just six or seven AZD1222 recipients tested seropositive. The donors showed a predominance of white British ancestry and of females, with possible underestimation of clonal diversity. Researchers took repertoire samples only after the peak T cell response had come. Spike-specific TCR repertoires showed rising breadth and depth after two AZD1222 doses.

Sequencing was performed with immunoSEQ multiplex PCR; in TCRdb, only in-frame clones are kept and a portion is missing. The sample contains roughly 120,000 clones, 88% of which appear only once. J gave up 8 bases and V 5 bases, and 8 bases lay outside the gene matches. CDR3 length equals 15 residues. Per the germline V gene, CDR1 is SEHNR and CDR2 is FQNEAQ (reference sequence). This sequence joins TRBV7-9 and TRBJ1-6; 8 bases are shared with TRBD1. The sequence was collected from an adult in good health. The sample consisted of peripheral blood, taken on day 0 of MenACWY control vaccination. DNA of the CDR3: TGTGCCAGCAGCCGGACAGGGTCGGGGGATTCACCCCTCCACTTT. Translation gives CASSRTGSGDSPLHF.